This TCR beta chain was identified during a study of radiation and T cells in renal cell carcinoma. TCRdb keeps only in-frame clones here, not all; method: immunoSEQ multiplex PCR. The sample yields just under 150,000 clones, about 86% seen once. Trimming shortened V by 3 bases and J by 1 base, and 9 bases separated the two germline ends. CDR1 and CDR2 from the germline V gene are MDHEN and SYDVKM. The CDR3 totals 14 residues. Time point indicated: blood 4 weeks post-SBRT, at nephrectomy. Indicated treatment: 15 Gy SBRT to primary tumor, nephrectomy 4 weeks later. Here the sequenced sample was blood, taken from a patient whose treatment included radiotherapy and nephrectomy. The clonotype comes from a woman aged 50 to 65 with renal cell carcinoma. J is TRBJ1-1 and V is TRBV28; D unresolved. The CDR3 sequence: CASSFGRKNTEAFF. CDR3 sequence (DNA): TGTGCCAGCAGTTTTGGCAGGAAGAACACTGAAGCTTTCTTT. The entire variable domain, with the rest obtained from reference TRBV28 and TRBJ1-1, is as follows: DVKVTQSSRYLVKRTGEKVFLECVQDMDHENMFWYRQDPGLGLRLIYFSYDVKMKEKGDIPEGYSVSREKKERFSLILESASTNQTSMYLCASSFGRKNTEAFFGQGTRLTVV.